This T cell receptor beta chain derives from a study of shared clonotypes between healthy human individuals. The wider study: Ranging from 18 to 49 in age, donors were a couple of women and a few men. Study-wide results and limits: Despite large depth, rarefaction showed incomplete sorted-subset sequencing. Against clonotypes common to all four donors, non-shared ones had lower generation probabilities. In general, naive subsets displayed greater estimated richness than memory subsets did.

The germline gives CDR1 SGHRS, CDR2 YFSETQ. Trimming cost V 4 bases and J 4 bases, with 15 bases left between them. The CDR3 is made up of 14 amino acids. Sequencing was performed with immunoSEQ multiplex PCR; in TCRdb, only in-frame clones are kept and a portion is missing. This table has about 1,900,000 clones, approximately 95% appearing once. CD45RO-negative, CCR7-selected cells formed the naive CD8 fraction, which excluded terminally differentiated effector memory CD45RA+ cells. Worth noting for this clone: The antigen is unknown.

The V gene is TRBV5-1, the J gene TRBJ2-7; either TRBD1 or TRBD2 may supply D (5 bases each). The specimen sequenced was naive CD8+ T cells sorted from blood. The TCR sequence derives from a man aged 18-30 years in good health. The CDR3 nucleotides read TGCGCCAGCAGCCTCCGGGACGTTGGTTACGAGCAGTACTTC. The encoded protein is CASSLRDVGYEQYF.